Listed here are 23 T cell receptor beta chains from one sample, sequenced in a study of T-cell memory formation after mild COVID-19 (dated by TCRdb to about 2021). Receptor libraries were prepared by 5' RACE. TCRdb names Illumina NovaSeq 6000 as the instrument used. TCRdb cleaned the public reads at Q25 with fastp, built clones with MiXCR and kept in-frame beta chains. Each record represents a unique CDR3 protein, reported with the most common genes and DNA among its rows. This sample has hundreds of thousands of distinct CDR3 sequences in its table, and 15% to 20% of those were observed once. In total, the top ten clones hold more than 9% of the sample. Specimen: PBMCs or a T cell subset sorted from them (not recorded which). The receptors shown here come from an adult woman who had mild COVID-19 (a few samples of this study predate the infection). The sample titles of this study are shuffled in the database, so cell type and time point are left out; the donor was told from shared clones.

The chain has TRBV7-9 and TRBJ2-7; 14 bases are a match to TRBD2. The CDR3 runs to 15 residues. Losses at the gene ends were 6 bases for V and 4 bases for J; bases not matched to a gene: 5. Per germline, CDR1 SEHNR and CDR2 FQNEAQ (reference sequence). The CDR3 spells CASRPGLAGDYEQYF. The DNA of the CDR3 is TGTGCCAGCAGGCCGGGACTAGCGGGAGATTACGAGCAGTACTTC.

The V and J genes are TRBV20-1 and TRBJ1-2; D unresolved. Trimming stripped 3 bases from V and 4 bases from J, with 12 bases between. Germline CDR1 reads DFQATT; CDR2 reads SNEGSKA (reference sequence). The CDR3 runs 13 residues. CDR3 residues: CSASVGAGYGYTF. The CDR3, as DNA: TGCAGTGCTAGCGTGGGCGCCGGCTATGGCTACACCTTC.

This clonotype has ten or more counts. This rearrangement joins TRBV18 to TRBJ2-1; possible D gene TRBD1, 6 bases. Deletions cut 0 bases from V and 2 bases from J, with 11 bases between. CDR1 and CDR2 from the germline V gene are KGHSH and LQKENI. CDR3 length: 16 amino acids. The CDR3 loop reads CASSPPKQGTYNEQFF. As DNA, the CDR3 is TGTGCCAGCTCACCACCCAAACAGGGAACCTACAATGAGCAGTTCTTC. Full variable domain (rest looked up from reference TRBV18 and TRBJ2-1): NAGVMQNPRHLVRRRGQEARLRCSPMKGHSHVYWYRQLPEEGLKFMVYLQKENIIDESGMPKERFSAEFPKEGPSILRIQQVVRGDSAAYFCASSPPKQGTYNEQFFGPGTRLTVL.

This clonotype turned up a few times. Written as DNA, the CDR3 is TGCAGTGCTAGAGATCGGACTAGCGGGGGACTCTACACAGATACGCAGTATTTT. Translation: CSARDRTSGGLYTDTQYF. V and J are TRBV20-1 and TRBJ2-3; 13 bases align to TRBD2. The ends lost 0 bases at V and 2 bases at J; junction bases unmatched: 8. Germline CDR1 DFQATT, CDR2 SNEGSKA (reference sequence). There are 18 residues in the CDR3.

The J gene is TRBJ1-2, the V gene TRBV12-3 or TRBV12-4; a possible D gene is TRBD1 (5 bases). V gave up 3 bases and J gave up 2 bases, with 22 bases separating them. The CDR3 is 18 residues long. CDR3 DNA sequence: TGTGCCAGCAGTTTTATTGGAACAGGCCAGAAAGGGAACTATGGCTACACCTTC. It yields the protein CASSFIGTGQKGNYGYTF.

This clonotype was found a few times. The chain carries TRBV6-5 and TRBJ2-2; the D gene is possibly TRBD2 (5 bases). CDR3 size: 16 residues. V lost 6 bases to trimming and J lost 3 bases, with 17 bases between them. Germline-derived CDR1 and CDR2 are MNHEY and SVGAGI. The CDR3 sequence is CASSSYRGRYTGELFF. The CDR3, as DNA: TGTGCCAGCAGCTCCTATCGGGGAAGGTACACCGGGGAGCTGTTTTTT.

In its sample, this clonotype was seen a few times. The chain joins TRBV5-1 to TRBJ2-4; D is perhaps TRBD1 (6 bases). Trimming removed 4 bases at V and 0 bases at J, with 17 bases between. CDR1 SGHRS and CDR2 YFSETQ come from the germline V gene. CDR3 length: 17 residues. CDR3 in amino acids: CASSTAGTYVAKNIQYF. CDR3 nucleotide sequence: TGCGCCAGCAGCACGGCAGGGACATACGTAGCCAAAAACATTCAGTACTTC.

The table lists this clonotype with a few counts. The CDR3 coding sequence is TGTGCCAGCAGTAAACAGGGGACGATCTATGGCTACACCTTC. Residues: CASSKQGTIYGYTF. V usage is TRBV12-3 or TRBV12-4 and J usage is TRBJ1-2; 7 bases fit TRBD1. The V and J ends lost 5 bases and 4 bases, in that order; junction bases with no gene match: 7. There are 14 residues in the CDR3.

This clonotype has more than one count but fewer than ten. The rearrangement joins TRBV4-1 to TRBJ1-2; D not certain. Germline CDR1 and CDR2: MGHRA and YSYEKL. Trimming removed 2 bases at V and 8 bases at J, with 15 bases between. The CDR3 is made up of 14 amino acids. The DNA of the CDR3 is TGCGCCAGCAGCCAACCCCGGGAGCCGTTGGGCTACACCTTC. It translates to CASSQPREPLGYTF.

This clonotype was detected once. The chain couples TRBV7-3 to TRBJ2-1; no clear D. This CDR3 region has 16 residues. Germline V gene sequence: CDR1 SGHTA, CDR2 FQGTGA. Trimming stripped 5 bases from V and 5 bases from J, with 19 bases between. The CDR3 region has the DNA TGTGCCAGCAGCCCTCGGGTGGCTAGGCCAGACAATGAGCAGTTCTTC. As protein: CASSPRVARPDNEQFF.

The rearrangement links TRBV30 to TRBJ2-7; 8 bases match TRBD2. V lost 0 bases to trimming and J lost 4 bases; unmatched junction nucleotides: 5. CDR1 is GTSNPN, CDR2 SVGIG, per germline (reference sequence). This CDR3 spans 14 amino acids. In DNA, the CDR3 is TGTGCCTGGAGTGTAAGGGGCGGGAGGTACGAGCAGTACTTC. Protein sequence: CAWSVRGGRYEQYF. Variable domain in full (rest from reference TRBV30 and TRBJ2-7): SQTIHQWPATLVQPVGSPLSLECTVEGTSNPNLYWYRQAAGRGLQLLFYSVGIGQISSEVPQNLSASRPQDRQFILSSKKLLLSDSGFYLCAWSVRGGRYEQYFGPGTRLTVT.

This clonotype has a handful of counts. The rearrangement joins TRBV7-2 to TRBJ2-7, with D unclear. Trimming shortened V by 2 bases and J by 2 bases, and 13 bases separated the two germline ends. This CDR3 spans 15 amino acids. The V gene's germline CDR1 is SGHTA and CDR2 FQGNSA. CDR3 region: CASSLRFSPTYEQYF. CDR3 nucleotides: TGTGCCAGCAGCTTAAGGTTTTCCCCAACCTACGAGCAGTACTTC.

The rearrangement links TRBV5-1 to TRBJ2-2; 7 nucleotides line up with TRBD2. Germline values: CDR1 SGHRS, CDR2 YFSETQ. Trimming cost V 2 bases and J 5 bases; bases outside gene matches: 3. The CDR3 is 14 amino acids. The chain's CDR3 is CASSLAGTTGELFF. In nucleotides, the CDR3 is TGCGCCAGCAGCTTAGCGGGAACGACCGGGGAGCTGTTTTTT.

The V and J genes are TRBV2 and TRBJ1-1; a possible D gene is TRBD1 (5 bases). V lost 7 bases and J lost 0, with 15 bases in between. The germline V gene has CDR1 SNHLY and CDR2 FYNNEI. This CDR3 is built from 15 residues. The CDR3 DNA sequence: TGTGCCAGCACCAAGGGACGGAGCATGAACACTGAAGCTTTCTTT. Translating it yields CASTKGRSMNTEAFF.

CDR3: CASSFTPGQGYSEAFF. The CDR3 DNA reads as TGTGCCAGCAGCTTCACTCCGGGACAGGGATATTCTGAAGCTTTCTTT. The chain uses TRBV7-8 and TRBJ1-1; 9 bases line up with TRBD1. This CDR3 contains 16 residues. V dropped 3 bases and J dropped 6; count of bases not matched to a gene: 11. The germline gives CDR1 SGHVS, CDR2 FQNEAQ.

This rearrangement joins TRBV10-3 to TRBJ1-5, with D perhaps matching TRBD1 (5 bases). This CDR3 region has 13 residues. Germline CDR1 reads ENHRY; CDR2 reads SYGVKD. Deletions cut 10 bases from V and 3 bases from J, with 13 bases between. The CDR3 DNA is TGTGCCACTTGTGGGGGGAACAATCAGCCCCAGCATTTT. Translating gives CATCGGNNQPQHF.

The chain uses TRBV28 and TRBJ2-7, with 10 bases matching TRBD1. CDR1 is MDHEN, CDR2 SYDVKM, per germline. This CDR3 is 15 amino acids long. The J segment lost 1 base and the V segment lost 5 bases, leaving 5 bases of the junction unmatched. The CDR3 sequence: CASSLGQGGSYEQYF. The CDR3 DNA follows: TGTGCCAGCAGTCTCGGACAGGGGGGATCCTACGAGCAGTACTTC.

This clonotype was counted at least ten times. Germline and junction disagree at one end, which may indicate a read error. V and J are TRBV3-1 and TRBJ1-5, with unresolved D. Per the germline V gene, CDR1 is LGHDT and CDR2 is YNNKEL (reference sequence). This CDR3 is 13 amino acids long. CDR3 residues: CASSQDPNQPQHF. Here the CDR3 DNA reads TGCGCCAGCAGCCAGGATCCCAATCAGCCCCAGCATTTT.

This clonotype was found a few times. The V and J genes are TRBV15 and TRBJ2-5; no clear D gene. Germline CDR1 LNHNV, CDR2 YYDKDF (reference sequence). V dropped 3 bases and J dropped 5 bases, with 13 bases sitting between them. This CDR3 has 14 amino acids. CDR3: CATSRARTRETQYF. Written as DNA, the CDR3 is TGTGCCACCAGCAGGGCAAGAACTCGGGAGACCCAGTACTTC.

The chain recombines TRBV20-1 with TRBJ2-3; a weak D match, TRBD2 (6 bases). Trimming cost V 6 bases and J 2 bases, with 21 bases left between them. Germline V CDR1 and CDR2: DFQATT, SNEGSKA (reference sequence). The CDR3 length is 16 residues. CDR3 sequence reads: CSAPVSERADTDTQYF. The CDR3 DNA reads TGCAGTGCCCCGGTTTCGGAGCGGGCCGACACAGATACGCAGTATTTT.

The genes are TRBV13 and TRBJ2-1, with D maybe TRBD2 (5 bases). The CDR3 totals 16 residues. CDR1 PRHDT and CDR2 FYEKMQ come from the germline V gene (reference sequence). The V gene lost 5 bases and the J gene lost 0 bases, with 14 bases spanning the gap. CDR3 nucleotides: TGTGCCAGCAGCCCCGGGGAGCCTCACTCCTACAATGAGCAGTTCTTC. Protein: CASSPGEPHSYNEQFF.

Here the CDR3 reads CASSAGGGTEAFF. CDR3 nucleotide sequence: TGTGCCAGCAGCGCAGGGGGAGGGACTGAAGCTTTCTTT. The rearrangement joins TRBV7-7 to TRBJ1-1; 7 bases map to TRBD1. Germline CDR1 is SSHAT and CDR2 is FNYEAQ (reference sequence). Trimming removed 5 bases from V and 5 bases from J; junction bases left unmatched: 5. The CDR3 is 13 residues long.

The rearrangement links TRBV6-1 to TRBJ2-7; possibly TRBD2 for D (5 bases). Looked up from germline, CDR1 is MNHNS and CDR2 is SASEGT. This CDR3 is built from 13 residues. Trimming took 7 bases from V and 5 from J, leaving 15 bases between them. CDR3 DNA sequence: TGTGCCAGCACCCCGGGCGCCGGGGACGAGCAGTACTTC. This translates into CASTPGAGDEQYF.